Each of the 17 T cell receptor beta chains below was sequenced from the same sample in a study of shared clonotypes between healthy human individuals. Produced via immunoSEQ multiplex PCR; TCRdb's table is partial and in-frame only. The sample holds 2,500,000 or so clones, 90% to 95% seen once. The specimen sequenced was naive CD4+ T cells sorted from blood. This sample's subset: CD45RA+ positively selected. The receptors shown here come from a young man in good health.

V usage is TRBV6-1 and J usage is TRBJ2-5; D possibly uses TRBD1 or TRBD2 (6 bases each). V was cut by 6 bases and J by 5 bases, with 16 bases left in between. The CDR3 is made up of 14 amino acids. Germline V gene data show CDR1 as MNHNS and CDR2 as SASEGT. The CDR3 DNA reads TGTGCCAGCAGAAACACAGGGAGGTGGGAGACCCAGTACTTC. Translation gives CASRNTGRWETQYF.

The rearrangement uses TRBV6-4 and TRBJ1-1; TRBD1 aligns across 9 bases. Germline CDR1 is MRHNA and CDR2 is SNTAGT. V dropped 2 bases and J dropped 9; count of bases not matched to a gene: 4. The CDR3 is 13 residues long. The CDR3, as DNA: TGTGCCAGCAGTGACCGGGACAGGGTTCAAGCTTTCTTT. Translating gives CASSDRDRVQAFF.

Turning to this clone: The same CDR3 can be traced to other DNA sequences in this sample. CDR3 in DNA: TGTGCCAGCTCACCGGCCCAGGTGAACACTGAAGCTTTCTTT. This translates into CASSPAQVNTEAFF. The V and J genes are TRBV18 and TRBJ1-1; D not certain. CDR3 length: 14 residues. CDR1 KGHSH and CDR2 LQKENI come from the germline V gene. Trimming stripped 3 bases from V and 0 bases from J, with 8 bases between.

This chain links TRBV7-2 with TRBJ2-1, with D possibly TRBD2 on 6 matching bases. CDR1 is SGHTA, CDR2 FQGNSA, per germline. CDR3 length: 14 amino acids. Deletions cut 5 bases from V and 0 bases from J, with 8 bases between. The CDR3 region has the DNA TGTGCCAGCAGCCGGGACTTCTCCTACAATGAGCAGTTCTTC. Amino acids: CASSRDFSYNEQFF.

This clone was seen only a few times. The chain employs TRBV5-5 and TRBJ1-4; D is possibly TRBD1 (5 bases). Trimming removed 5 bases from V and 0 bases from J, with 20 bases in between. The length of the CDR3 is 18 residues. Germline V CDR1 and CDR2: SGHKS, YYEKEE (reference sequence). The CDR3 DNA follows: TGTGCCAGCAGGCCCGTAGTCGCCAGGGACGCAACTAATGAAAAACTGTTTTTT. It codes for CASRPVVARDATNEKLFF.

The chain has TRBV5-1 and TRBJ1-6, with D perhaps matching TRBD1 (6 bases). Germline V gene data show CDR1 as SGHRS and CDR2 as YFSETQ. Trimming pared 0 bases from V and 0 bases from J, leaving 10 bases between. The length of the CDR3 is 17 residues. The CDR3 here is CASSLGGQSSYNSPLHF. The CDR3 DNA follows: TGCGCCAGCAGCTTGGGAGGACAGAGCTCCTATAATTCACCCCTCCACTTT.

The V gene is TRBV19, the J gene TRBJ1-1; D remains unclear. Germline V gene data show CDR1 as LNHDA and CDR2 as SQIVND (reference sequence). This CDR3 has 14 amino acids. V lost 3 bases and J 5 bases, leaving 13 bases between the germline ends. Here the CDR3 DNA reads TGTGCCAGTAGTATGGGAATCGTTAAGACTGAAGCTTTCTTT. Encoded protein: CASSMGIVKTEAFF.

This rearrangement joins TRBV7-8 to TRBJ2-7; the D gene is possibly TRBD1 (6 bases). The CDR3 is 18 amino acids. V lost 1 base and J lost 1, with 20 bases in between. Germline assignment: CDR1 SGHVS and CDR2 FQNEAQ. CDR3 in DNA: TGTGCCAGCAGCTTAGTGGGGGCAGGCGGTCCGCTTTCCTACGAGCAGTACTTC. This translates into CASSLVGAGGPLSYEQYF.

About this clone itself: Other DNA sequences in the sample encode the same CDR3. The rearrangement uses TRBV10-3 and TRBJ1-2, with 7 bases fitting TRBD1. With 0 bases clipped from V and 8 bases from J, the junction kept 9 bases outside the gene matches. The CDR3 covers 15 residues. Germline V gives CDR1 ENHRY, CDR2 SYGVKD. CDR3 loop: CAISESRDRAEGYTF. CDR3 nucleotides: TGTGCCATCAGTGAGTCGAGAGACAGGGCAGAAGGCTACACCTTC.

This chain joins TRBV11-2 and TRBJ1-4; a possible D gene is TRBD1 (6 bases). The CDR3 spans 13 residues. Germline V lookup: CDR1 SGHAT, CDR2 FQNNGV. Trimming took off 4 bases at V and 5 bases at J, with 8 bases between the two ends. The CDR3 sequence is CASSSDRNEKLFF. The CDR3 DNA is TGTGCCAGCAGCTCAGACAGGAATGAAAAACTGTTTTTT.

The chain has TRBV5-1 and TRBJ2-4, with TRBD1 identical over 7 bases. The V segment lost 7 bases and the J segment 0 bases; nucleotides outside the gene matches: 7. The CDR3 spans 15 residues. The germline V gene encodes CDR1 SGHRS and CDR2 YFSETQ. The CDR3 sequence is CASETGDLAKNIQYF. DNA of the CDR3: TGCGCCAGCGAAACAGGGGATTTAGCCAAAAACATTCAGTACTTC.

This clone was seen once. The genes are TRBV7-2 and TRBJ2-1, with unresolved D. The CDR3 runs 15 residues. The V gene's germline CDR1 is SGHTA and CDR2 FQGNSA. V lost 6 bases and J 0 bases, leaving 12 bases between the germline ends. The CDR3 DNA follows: TGTGCCAGCAGTGTCTCATGGGGCTCCTACAATGAGCAGTTCTTC. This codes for CASSVSWGSYNEQFF.

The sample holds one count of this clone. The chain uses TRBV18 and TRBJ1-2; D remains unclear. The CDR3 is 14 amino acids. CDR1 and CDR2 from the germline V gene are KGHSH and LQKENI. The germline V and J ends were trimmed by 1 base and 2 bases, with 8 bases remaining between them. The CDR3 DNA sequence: TGTGCCAGCTCACCACTGAACACAAACTATGGCTACACCTTC. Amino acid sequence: CASSPLNTNYGYTF.

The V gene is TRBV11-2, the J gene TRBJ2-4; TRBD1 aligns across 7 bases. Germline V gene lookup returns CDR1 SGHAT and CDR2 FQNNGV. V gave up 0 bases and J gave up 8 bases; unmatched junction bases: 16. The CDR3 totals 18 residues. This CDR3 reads CASSLDPSWDRLRDIQYF. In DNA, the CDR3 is TGTGCCAGCAGCTTAGACCCTTCTTGGGACAGATTAAGGGACATTCAGTACTTC.

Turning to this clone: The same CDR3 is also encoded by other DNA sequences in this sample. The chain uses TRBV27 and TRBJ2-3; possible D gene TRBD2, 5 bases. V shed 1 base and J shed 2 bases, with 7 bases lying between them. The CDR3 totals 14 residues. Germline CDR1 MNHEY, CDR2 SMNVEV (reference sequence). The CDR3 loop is CASSLWGVTDTQYF. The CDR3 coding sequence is TGTGCCAGCAGTTTATGGGGAGTCACAGATACGCAGTATTTT.

The CDR3 region is CAGQRTSGSIETQYF. The CDR3 DNA reads as TGTGCCGGGCAGAGGACTAGCGGGAGTATAGAGACCCAGTACTTC. V gene TRBV6-1 combines with J gene TRBJ2-5; TRBD2 aligns across 13 bases. Looked up from germline, CDR1 is MNHNS and CDR2 is SASEGT. V lost 11 bases and J lost 4; bases outside the gene matches: 10. The CDR3 contains 15 residues.

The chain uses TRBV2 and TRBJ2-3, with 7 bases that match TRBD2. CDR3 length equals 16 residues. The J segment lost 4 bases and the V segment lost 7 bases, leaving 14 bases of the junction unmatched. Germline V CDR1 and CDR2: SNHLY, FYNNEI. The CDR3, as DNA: TGTGCCAGCAAAGTGAAAGGGGACTACCGCGCAGATACGCAGTATTTT. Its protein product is CASKVKGDYRADTQYF.